This TCR beta chain comes out of a study of T cells in Graves' hyperthyroidism and ophthalmopathy. TCR beta CDR3 regions were amplified from RNA transcripts. With the HTBI primer set, the TCR CDR3 went through a first round of RT-PCR. TCRdb itself ran the multiplex PCR reads through MiXCR, one entry per CDR3 protein. The sample contains about 380,000 distinct CDR3 sequences, about 18% of which appear only once. This clonotype was detected only a few times. CDR3 length: 15 amino acids. With 5 bases clipped from V and 6 bases from J, the junction kept 10 bases outside the gene matches. Germline V lookup: CDR1 MGHRA, CDR2 YSYEKL.

Sequencing used blood. The J gene is TRBJ2-3, the V gene TRBV4-1, with 8 bases matching TRBD2. This TCR came from a man between 18 and 29 years old with Graves' ophthalmopathy. CDR3 sequence reads: CASSAPSGPADTQYF. The CDR3 DNA is TGCGCCAGCAGCGCCCCTAGCGGGCCTGCGGATACGCAGTATTTT.